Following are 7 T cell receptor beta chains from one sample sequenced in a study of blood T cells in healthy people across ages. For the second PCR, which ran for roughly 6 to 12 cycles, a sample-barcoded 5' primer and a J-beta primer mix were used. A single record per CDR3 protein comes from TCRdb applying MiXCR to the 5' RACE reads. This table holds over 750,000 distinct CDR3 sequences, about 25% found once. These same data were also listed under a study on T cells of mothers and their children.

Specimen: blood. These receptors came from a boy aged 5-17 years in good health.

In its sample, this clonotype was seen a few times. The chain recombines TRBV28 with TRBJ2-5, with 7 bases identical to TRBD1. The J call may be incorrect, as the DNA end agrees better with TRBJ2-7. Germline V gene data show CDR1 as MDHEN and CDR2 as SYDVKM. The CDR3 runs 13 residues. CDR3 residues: CASSFPTGYEQYF. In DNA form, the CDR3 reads TGTGCCAGCAGTTTCCCGACAGGGTACGAGCAGTACTTC.

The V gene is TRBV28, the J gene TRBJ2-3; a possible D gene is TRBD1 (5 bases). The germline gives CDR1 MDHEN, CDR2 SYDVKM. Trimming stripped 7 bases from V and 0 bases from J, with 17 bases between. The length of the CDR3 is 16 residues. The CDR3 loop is CASILGVKTSTDTQYF. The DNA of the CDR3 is TGTGCCAGCATTCTAGGGGTTAAAACTAGCACAGATACGCAGTATTTT.

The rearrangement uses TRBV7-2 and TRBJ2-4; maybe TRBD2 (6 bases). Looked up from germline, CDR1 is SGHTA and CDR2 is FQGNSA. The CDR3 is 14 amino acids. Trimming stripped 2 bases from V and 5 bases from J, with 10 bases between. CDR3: CASSLRWGENIQYF. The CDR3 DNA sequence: TGTGCCAGCAGCTTAAGATGGGGGGAAAACATTCAGTACTTC.

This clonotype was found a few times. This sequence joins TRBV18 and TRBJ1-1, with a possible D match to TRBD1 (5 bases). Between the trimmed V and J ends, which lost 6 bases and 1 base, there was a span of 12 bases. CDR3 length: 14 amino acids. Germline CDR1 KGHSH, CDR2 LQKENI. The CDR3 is CASSGAPGNTEAFF. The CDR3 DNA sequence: TGTGCCAGCTCCGGGGCTCCGGGGAACACTGAAGCTTTCTTT.

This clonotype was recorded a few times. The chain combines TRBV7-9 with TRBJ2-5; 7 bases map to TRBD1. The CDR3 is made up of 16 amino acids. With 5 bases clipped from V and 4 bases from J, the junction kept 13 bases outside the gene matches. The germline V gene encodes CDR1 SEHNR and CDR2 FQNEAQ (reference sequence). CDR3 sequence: CASSHQPTGMRETQYF. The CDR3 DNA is TGTGCCAGCAGCCACCAACCGACAGGGATGCGAGAGACCCAGTACTTC.

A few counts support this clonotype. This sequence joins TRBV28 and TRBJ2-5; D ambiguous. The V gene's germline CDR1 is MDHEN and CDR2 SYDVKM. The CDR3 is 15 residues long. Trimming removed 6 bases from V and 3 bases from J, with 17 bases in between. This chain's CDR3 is CASSPRGRFEETQYF. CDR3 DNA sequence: TGTGCCAGCAGCCCCCGCGGCAGGTTCGAAGAGACCCAGTACTTC.

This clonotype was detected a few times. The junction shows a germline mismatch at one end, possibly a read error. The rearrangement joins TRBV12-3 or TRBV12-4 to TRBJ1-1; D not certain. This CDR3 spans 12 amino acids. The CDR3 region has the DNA TGTGCCAGCGGTTTACAGAACACTGAAGCTTTCTTT. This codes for CASGLQNTEAFF.